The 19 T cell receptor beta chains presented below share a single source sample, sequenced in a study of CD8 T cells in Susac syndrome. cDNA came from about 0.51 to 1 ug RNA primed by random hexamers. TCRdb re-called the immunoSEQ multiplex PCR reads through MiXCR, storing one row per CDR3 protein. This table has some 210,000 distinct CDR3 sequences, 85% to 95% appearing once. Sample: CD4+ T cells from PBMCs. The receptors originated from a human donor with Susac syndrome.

The CDR3 DNA follows: TGCAGTGCTAGCTCAGCTTCTCTAGCCAAAAACATTCAGTACTTC. Its protein product is CSASSASLAKNIQYF. V is TRBV20-1 and J is TRBJ2-4; unclear D gene. The CDR3 totals 15 residues. Looked up from germline, CDR1 is DFQATT and CDR2 is SNEGSKA (reference sequence). V lost 3 bases and J lost 0, with 12 bases in between.

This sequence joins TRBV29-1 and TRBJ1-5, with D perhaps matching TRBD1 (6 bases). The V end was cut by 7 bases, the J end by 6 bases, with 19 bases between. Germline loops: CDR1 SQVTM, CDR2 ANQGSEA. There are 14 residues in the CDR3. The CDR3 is CSAALDSAAQPQHF. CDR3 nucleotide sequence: TGCAGCGCTGCCTTGGACAGCGCCGCTCAGCCCCAGCATTTT.

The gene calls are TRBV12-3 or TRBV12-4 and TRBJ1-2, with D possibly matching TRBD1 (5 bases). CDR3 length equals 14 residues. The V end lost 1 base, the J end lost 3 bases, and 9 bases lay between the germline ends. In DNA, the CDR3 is TGTGCCAGCAGTTTAGTGGGGGTCGACTATGGCTACACCTTC. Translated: CASSLVGVDYGYTF.

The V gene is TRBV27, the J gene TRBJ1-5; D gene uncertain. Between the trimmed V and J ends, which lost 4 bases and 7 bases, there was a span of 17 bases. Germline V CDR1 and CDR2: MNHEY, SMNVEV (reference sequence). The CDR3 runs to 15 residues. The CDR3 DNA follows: TGTGCCAGCAGTTCCCTGGGCAGGCCCGCACAGCCCCAGCATTTT. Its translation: CASSSLGRPAQPQHF.

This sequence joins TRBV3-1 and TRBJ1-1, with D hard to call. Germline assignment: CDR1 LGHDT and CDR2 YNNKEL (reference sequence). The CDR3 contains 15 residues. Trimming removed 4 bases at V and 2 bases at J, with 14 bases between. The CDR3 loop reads CASSPRQRRNTEAFF. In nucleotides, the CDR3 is TGTGCCAGCAGCCCCAGGCAGAGACGCAACACTGAAGCTTTCTTT.

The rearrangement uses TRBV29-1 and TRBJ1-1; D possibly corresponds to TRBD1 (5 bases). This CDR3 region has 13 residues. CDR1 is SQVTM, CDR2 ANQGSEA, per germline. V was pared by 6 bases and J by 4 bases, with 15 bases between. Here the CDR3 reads CSVQGGLATEAFF. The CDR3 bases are TGCAGCGTGCAGGGAGGCCTAGCCACTGAAGCTTTCTTT.

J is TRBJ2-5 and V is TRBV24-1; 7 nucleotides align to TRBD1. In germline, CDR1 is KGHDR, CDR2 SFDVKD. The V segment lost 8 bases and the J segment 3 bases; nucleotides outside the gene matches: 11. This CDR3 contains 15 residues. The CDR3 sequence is CATNDPAGTEETQYF. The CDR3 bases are TGTGCCACCAATGACCCCGCCGGGACAGAAGAGACCCAGTACTTC.

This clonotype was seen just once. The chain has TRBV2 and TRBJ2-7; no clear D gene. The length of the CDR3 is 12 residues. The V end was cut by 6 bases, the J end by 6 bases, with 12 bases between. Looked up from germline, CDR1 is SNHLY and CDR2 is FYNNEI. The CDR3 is CASRDQPTEQYF. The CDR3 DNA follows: TGTGCCAGCAGGGACCAACCTACCGAGCAGTACTTC.

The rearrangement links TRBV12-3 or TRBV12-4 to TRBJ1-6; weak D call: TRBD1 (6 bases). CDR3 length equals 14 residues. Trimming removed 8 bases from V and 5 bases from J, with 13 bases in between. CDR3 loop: CASGARGDNSPLHF. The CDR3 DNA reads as TGTGCCAGCGGGGCCAGGGGAGATAATTCACCCCTCCACTTT.

DNA of the CDR3: TGTGCCAGCAGTTCACCGGGACTCCAGGGTAATGAGCAGTTCTTC. Translating gives CASSSPGLQGNEQFF. This chain connects TRBV6-5 to TRBJ2-1, with D possibly matching TRBD2 (6 bases). This CDR3 is 15 amino acids long. V shed 4 bases and J shed 7 bases, with 17 bases lying between them. The germline V gene has CDR1 MNHEY and CDR2 SVGAGI.

For the CDR3, the DNA is TGTGCCACCGACCCCAGGGACTATGGCTACACCTTC. Protein: CATDPRDYGYTF. The V and J genes are TRBV24-1 and TRBJ1-2; D is possibly TRBD1 (5 bases). CDR3 length: 12 amino acids. V lost 9 bases and J 3 bases, leaving 10 bases between the germline ends. CDR1 is KGHDR and CDR2 is SFDVKD in the germline V gene.

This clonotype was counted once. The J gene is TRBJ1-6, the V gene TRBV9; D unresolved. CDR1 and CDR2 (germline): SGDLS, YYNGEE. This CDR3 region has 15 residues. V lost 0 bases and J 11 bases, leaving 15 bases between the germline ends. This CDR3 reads CASSVAGPPGAPLHF. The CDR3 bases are TGTGCCAGCAGCGTAGCTGGACCTCCTGGGGCACCCCTCCACTTT.

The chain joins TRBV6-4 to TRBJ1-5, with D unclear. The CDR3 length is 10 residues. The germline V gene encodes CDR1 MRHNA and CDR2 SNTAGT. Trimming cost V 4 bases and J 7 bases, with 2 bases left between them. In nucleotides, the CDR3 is TGTGCCAGCAGTGGGCAGCCCCAGCATTTT. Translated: CASSGQPQHF.

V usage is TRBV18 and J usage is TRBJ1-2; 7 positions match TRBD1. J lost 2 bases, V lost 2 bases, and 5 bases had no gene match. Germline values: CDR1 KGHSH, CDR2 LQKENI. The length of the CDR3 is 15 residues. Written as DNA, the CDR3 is TGTGCCAGCTCACCATTTACAGGGGAGAACTATGGCTACACCTTC. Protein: CASSPFTGENYGYTF. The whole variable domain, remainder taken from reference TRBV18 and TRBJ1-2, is NAGVMQNPRHLVRRRGQEARLRCSPMKGHSHVYWYRQLPEEGLKFMVYLQKENIIDESGMPKERFSAEFPKEGPSILRIQQVVRGDSAAYFCASSPFTGENYGYTFGSGTRLTVV.

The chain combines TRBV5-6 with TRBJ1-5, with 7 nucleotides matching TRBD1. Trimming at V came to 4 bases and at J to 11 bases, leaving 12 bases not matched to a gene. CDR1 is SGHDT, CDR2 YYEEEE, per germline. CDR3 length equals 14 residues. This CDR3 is CASSRTGAEEAQHF. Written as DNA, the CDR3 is TGTGCCAGCAGCCGTACAGGGGCGGAGGAGGCCCAGCATTTT.

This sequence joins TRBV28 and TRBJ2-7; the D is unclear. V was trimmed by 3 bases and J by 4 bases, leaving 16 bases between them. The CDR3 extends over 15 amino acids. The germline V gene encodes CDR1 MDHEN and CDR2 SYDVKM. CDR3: CASSLAQALGYEQYF. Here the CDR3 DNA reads TGTGCCAGCAGTTTGGCTCAGGCCTTGGGGTACGAGCAGTACTTC.

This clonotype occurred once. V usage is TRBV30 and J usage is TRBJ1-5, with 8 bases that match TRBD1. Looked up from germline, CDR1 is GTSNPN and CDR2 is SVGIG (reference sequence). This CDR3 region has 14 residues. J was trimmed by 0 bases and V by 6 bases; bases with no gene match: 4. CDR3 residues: CACRTGFSNQPQHF. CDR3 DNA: TGTGCCTGCCGGACAGGGTTTAGCAATCAGCCCCAGCATTTT.

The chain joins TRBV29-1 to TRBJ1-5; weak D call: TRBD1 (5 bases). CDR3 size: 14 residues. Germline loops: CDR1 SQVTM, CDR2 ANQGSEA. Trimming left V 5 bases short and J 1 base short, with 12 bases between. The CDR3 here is CSVPGAGSNQPQHF. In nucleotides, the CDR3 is TGCAGCGTTCCTGGGGCTGGGAGCAATCAGCCCCAGCATTTT.

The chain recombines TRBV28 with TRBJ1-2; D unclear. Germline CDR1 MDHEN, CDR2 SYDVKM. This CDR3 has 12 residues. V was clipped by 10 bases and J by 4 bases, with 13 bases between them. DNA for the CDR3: TGTGCCACCCAGGCGAGAGCCTATGGCTACACCTTC. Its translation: CATQARAYGYTF.